The 20 T cell receptor beta chains listed next were all sequenced from one sample in a study of shared clonotypes between healthy human individuals. Data came from immunoSEQ multiplex PCR; TCRdb stores just in-frame clones and leaves some out. Here the sample spans about 490,000 clones, around 80% being singletons. The material sequenced was PBMCs. Receptors originate from a woman in her forties in good health. Some clones in this sample may be carry-over from other donors' samples.

This clone was detected once. V is TRBV28 and J is TRBJ2-6; D remains unclear. This CDR3 contains 15 residues. Germline CDR1 MDHEN, CDR2 SYDVKM. V lost 6 bases to trimming and J lost 0 bases, with 9 bases between them. CDR3 in DNA: TGTGCCAGCAGGGCAGAGCTCTCTGGGGCCAACGTCCTGACTTTC. This sequence encodes CASRAELSGANVLTF.

The gene calls are TRBV28 and TRBJ1-1; D not certain. There are 12 residues in the CDR3. Germline CDR1 MDHEN, CDR2 SYDVKM. Trimming shortened V by 6 bases and J by 4 bases, and 9 bases separated the two germline ends. In nucleotides, the CDR3 is TGTGCCAGCAGCTACAGCACCACTGAAGCTTTCTTT. Its protein product is CASSYSTTEAFF.

This clone was seen many times. The chain is built from TRBV5-1 and TRBJ2-7, with 8 nucleotides matching TRBD2. The V segment lost 5 bases and the J segment 5 bases; nucleotides outside the gene matches: 6. Per germline, CDR1 SGHRS and CDR2 YFSETQ. CDR3 length: 13 amino acids. The CDR3 bases are TGCGCCAGCAGGGGGACTAGTCTTGACGAGCAGTACTTC. Translation gives CASRGTSLDEQYF.

The J gene is TRBJ1-5, the V gene TRBV2, with a weak D call TRBD1 (5 bases). Germline V gene data show CDR1 as SNHLY and CDR2 as FYNNEI. This CDR3 has 14 residues. Trimming pared 8 bases from V and 4 bases from J, leaving 15 bases between. The CDR3 spells CASSSMGRNQPQHF. The CDR3 coding sequence is TGTGCCAGCTCATCCATGGGGCGAAATCAGCCCCAGCATTTT. The full variable domain, with the rest looked up from reference TRBV2 and TRBJ1-5, is EPEVTQTPSHQVTQMGQEVILRCVPISNHLYFYWYRQILGQKVEFLVSFYNNEISEKSEIFDDQFSVERPDGSNFTLKIRSTKLEDSAMYFCASSSMGRNQPQHFGDGTRLSIL.

The genes are TRBV28 and TRBJ2-1; 9 bases fit TRBD2. The germline V gene encodes CDR1 MDHEN and CDR2 SYDVKM. With V trimmed by 2 bases and J by 5 bases, 4 bases remained unmatched. CDR3 size: 15 residues. The CDR3: CASSLVAGADNEQFF. As DNA, the CDR3 is TGTGCCAGCAGTTTAGTAGCGGGAGCCGACAATGAGCAGTTCTTC.

The rearrangement joins TRBV5-1 to TRBJ1-4, with D possibly TRBD1 on 6 matching bases. Trimming pared 4 bases from V and 13 bases from J, leaving 20 bases between. Germline V gene lookup returns CDR1 SGHRS and CDR2 YFSETQ. CDR3 length: 14 amino acids. CDR3 sequence reads: CASSRDTGMFTLFF. CDR3 nucleotide sequence: TGCGCCAGCAGCCGGGACACCGGAATGTTTACACTGTTTTTT.

This chain's CDR3 is CATSLTVRLGYEQYF. The CDR3 nucleotides are TGTGCCACCAGCTTGACCGTCAGGTTGGGCTACGAGCAGTACTTC. The chain combines TRBV15 with TRBJ2-7; D ambiguous. This CDR3 region has 15 residues. Per the germline V gene, CDR1 is LNHNV and CDR2 is YYDKDF (reference sequence). The germline V and J ends were trimmed by 5 bases and 3 bases, with 17 bases remaining between them.

This clone was seen only a few times. The chain uses TRBV2 and TRBJ1-1; D is unclear. The CDR3 totals 15 residues. Germline V lookup: CDR1 SNHLY, CDR2 FYNNEI. The V and J ends lost 7 bases and 3 bases respectively, with 18 bases between them. CDR3 loop: CASKMGWTPDTEAFF. The CDR3 DNA is TGTGCCAGCAAGATGGGATGGACTCCCGACACTGAAGCTTTCTTT.

The chain employs TRBV2 and TRBJ2-7; 8 bases fit TRBD1. This CDR3 has 14 residues. Unmatched junction bases numbered 10, after V lost 5 bases and J lost 7 bases. Germline CDR1 is SNHLY and CDR2 is FYNNEI. For the CDR3, the DNA is TGTGCCAGCAGTCAGGGACAGGTTCTTCGAGAGCAGTACTTC. This gives the protein CASSQGQVLREQYF.

This chain links TRBV2 with TRBJ2-4; D perhaps matches TRBD2 (6 bases). The CDR3 is made up of 14 amino acids. From germline, CDR1 is SNHLY and CDR2 FYNNEI. Trimming removed 8 bases from V and 1 base from J, with 12 bases in between. CDR3 DNA sequence: TGTGCCAGCCAGAGGGAGGTGGCCAAAAACATTCAGTACTTC. Protein sequence: CASQREVAKNIQYF.

The gene calls are TRBV5-1 and TRBJ2-1; D tentatively reads TRBD1 or TRBD2 (5 bases each). Germline loops: CDR1 SGHRS, CDR2 YFSETQ. CDR3 length: 13 amino acids. V was clipped by 4 bases and J by 4 bases, with 9 bases between them. The CDR3 spells CASSRDGYNEQFF. Here the CDR3 DNA reads TGCGCCAGCAGCCGGGACGGATACAATGAGCAGTTCTTC.

V gene TRBV5-4 combines with J gene TRBJ2-7, with TRBD1 identical over 7 bases. The CDR3 has 14 residues. V lost 3 bases and J lost 2; bases outside the gene matches: 5. Germline lookup yields CDR1 SGHNT and CDR2 YYREEE (reference sequence). Here the CDR3 DNA reads TGTGCCAGCAGCTGGGACAGCTCGACCTACGAGCAGTACTTC. It yields the protein CASSWDSSTYEQYF.

The chain uses TRBV5-1 and TRBJ2-4; 7 nucleotides align to TRBD2. The ends lost 0 bases at V and 3 bases at J; junction bases unmatched: 3. Germline V gives CDR1 SGHRS, CDR2 YFSETQ. The CDR3 consists of 15 residues. In DNA, the CDR3 is TGCGCCAGCAGCTTGGCCCGGGGGGACAAAAACATTCAGTACTTC. Translating gives CASSLARGDKNIQYF. Full variable domain (outside the CDR3, taken from reference TRBV5-1 and TRBJ2-4): KAGVTQTPRYLIKTRGQQVTLSCSPISGHRSVSWYQQTPGQGLQFLFEYFSETQRNKGNFPGRFSGRQFSNSRSEMNVSTLELGDSALYLCASSLARGDKNIQYFGAGTRLSVL.

The chain has TRBV7-3 and TRBJ1-5; unclear D gene. CDR1 is SGHTA, CDR2 FQGTGA, per germline. This CDR3 has 13 amino acids. Trimming left V 7 bases short and J 7 bases short, with 14 bases between. CDR3 DNA sequence: TGTGCCAGCAACCTTCTCTGGGGACAGCCCCAGCATTTT. Translated, it gives CASNLLWGQPQHF.

The chain combines TRBV29-1 with TRBJ1-1; TRBD1 aligns across 9 bases. V was clipped by 5 bases and J by 1 base; unmatched bases: 5. The CDR3 covers 14 residues. The V gene's germline CDR1 is SQVTM and CDR2 ANQGSEA. The CDR3 DNA follows: TGCAGCGTTTCCACGACAGGGGGGAACACTGAAGCTTTCTTT. As protein: CSVSTTGGNTEAFF.

V usage is TRBV18 and J usage is TRBJ1-2; 8 bases are a match to TRBD1. Germline CDR1 reads KGHSH; CDR2 reads LQKENI. This CDR3 comprises 14 residues. V was pared by 6 bases and J by 6 bases, with 9 bases of the junction left unmatched. The DNA of the CDR3 is TGTGCCAGCTCGGCCTCGACAGGGGATAATGGCTACACCTTC. It specifies CASSASTGDNGYTF.

This clone was detected a few times. V and J are TRBV30 and TRBJ1-2; D not resolved. Germline V CDR1 and CDR2: GTSNPN, SVGIG (reference sequence). This CDR3 comprises 11 residues. The chain's CDR3 is CVQDSIYGYTF. The CDR3 nucleotides are TGTGTTCAGGATTCGATCTATGGCTACACCTTC.

Notes on this clone: A read error is possible here, since a much larger clone lies one base away. The chain joins TRBV29-1 to TRBJ2-7; D might be TRBD2 (6 bases). CDR1 is SQVTM, CDR2 ANQGSEA, per germline. The CDR3 sequence is 12 residues long. The V gene lost 6 bases and the J gene lost 3 bases, with 12 bases spanning the gap. CDR3 nucleotides: TGCAGCGTCTACGCGGGGTGCTACGAGCAGTACTTC. Protein product: CSVYAGCYEQYF.

This chain joins TRBV28 and TRBJ2-3; weak D call: TRBD2 (6 bases). The CDR3 is 12 amino acids. Deletions cut 3 bases from V and 7 bases from J, with 8 bases between. The germline gives CDR1 MDHEN, CDR2 SYDVKM. CDR3 region: CASSLEGHTQYF. CDR3 DNA: TGTGCCAGCAGTTTGGAGGGGCATACGCAGTATTTT.

The chain is built from TRBV6-4 and TRBJ1-1, with D possibly matching TRBD1 (5 bases). The CDR3 is 13 residues long. The germline gives CDR1 MRHNA, CDR2 SNTAGT. V lost 7 bases and J lost 1, with 10 bases in between. This chain's CDR3 is CASKQGQNTEAFF. The CDR3 bases are TGTGCCAGCAAGCAAGGACAGAACACTGAAGCTTTCTTT.